A selection of T cell receptor beta chains follows, all from one sample in a study of blood T cell repertoires in COVID-19. TCRdb's table, derived via immunoSEQ multiplex PCR, lists solely in-frame clones and lacks some. This sample carries about 34,000 clones, 60% to 80% of them seen once, and the ten largest clones take roughly 14%. The sample taken for sequencing was peripheral blood. These receptors were collected from a man at least 80 years old with active or convalescent COVID-19. Each CDR3 is given with its conserved first and last residue. Each record gives: V gene, D gene, CDR3 protein. D genes are given only for firm matches.

V: TRBV5-1
D: TRBD1
CDR3: CASCPGTVTYEQYF

V: TRBV28
D: TRBD1
CDR3: CASSPGQGDYGYTF

V: TRBV7-2
D: NA
CDR3: CASSFEVGGYTF

V: TRBV3-1/TRBV3-2
D: NA
CDR3: CASSQELSGKLNNSPLHF

V: TRBV30
D: TRBD1
CDR3: CAWSFGTGIEKLFF

V: TRBV6-5
D: TRBD1
CDR3: CASSYSGQLIYEQYF

V: TRBV12-5
D: NA
CDR3: CASGLMMTGNNEQFF

V: TRBV1
D: NA
CDR3: CTSSQILAGVEAETQYF

V: TRBV4-2
D: TRBD1
CDR3: CASSFDRGPSYEQYF

V: TRBV9
D: TRBD1
CDR3: CASSRGSGQDDYGYTF

V: TRBV6-1
D: NA
CDR3: CASSERPGENYGYTF

V: TRBV9
D: TRBD1
CDR3: CASVEGARYNEQFF

V: TRBV28
D: TRBD1
CDR3: CASSLFGTDNSPLHF

V: TRBV5-4
D: TRBD1
CDR3: CASSRTGQGAYGYTF

V: TRBV28
D: NA
CDR3: CASSLLDKNEKLFF

V: TRBV5-6
D: NA
CDR3: CASNSRGQFDQPQHF

V: TRBV4-2
D: NA
CDR3: CASSQELRRRQETQYF

V: TRBV4-3
D: NA
CDR3: CASSQDLGENTEAFF

V: TRBV24-1
D: NA
CDR3: CATSDIGKEFF

V: TRBV7-2
D: TRBD1
CDR3: CASSTYRGHTEAFF

V: TRBV27
D: TRBD1
CDR3: CASTTTGSNEQFF

V: TRBV5-1
D: NA
CDR3: CASSLAGSFSYNEQFF

V: TRBV28
D: TRBD2
CDR3: CASRKAGVGYNEQFF

V: TRBV2
D: NA
CDR3: CASKVDSDNSPLHF

V: TRBV5-1
D: NA
CDR3: CASSLGLTIQETQYF

V: TRBV7-5
D: NA
CDR3: CVRSRAGGPYEQFF

V: TRBV24-1
D: TRBD1
CDR3: CATSGWTGGEGELFF

V: TRBV30
D: TRBD1
CDR3: CAWSVGQGGGRSPLHF

V: TRBV10-3
D: NA
CDR3: CAISVRQGGGELFF

V: TRBV11-2
D: TRBD2
CDR3: CASSLASGSVSDTQYF

V: TRBV29-1
D: NA
CDR3: CSVTYDGHSEAFF

V: TRBV5-6
D: NA
CDR3: CASSLLGQGQNQPQHF

V: TRBV29-1
D: NA
CDR3: CSVIGLTFGTDTQYF

V: TRBV29-1
D: TRBD1
CDR3: CSARQGDTEAFF

V: TRBV28
D: NA
CDR3: CATRRDTDTQYF

V: TRBV27
D: NA
CDR3: CASRGRTEDISYEQYF

V: TRBV19
D: TRBD1
CDR3: CASSSGQYNSPLHF

V: TRBV28
D: NA
CDR3: CATRTSLGYNEQFF

V: TRBV5-5
D: TRBD1
CDR3: CASSRGTGQTLWGFEQYF

V: TRBV19
D: NA
CDR3: CASSIPGSNTGELFF

V: TRBV12-2
D: NA
CDR3: CASRLATRGETQYF

V: TRBV12-3/TRBV12-4
D: NA
CDR3: CASSFRGVYEQYF

V: TRBV6-6
D: TRBD1
CDR3: CASSDRDNSPLHF

V: TRBV5-1
D: TRBD1
CDR3: CASSLVTGNWGSYNSPLHF

V: TRBV21-1
D: NA
CDR3: CASSAIENSGANVLTF

V: TRBV15
D: NA
CDR3: CATSRDRLEGYEQYF

V: TRBV2
D: NA
CDR3: CASRLNSPLHF

V: TRBV11-1
D: TRBD1
CDR3: CASSPGQSFGGYTF